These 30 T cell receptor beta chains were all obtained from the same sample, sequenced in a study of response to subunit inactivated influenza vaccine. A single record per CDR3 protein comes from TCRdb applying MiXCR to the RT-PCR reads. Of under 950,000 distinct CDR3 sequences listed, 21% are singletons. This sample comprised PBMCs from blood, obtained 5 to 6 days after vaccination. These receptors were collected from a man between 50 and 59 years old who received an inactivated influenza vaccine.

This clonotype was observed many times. Here the CDR3 DNA reads TGCGCCAGCAGCCCCCAGGGGACAGGGTCGACCTACGAGCAGTACTTC. It codes for CASSPQGTGSTYEQYF. This chain links TRBV5-1 with TRBJ2-7, with 9 bases aligning to TRBD1. With V trimmed by 4 bases and J by 2 bases, 10 bases remained unmatched. Germline CDR1 SGHRS, CDR2 YFSETQ. CDR3 length equals 16 residues.

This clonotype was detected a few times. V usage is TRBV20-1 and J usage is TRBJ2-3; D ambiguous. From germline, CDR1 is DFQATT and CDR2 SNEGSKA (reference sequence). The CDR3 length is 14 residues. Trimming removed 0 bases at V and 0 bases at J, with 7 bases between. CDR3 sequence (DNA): TGCAGTGCTAGAGAGCCAGCTAGCACAGATACGCAGTATTTT. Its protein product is CSAREPASTDTQYF.

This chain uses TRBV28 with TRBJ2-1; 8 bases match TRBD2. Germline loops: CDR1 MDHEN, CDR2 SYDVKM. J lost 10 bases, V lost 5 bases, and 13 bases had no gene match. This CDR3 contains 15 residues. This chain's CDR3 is CASSGGGSPYPEQFF. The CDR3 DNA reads TGTGCCAGCAGTGGCGGGGGGTCTCCTTATCCGGAGCAGTTCTTC.

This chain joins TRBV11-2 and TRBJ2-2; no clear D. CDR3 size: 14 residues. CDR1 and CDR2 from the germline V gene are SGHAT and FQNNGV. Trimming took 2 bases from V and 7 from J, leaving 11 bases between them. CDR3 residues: CASSLKTGGGELFF. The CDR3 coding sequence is TGTGCCAGCAGCTTAAAAACGGGTGGCGGGGAGCTGTTTTTT.

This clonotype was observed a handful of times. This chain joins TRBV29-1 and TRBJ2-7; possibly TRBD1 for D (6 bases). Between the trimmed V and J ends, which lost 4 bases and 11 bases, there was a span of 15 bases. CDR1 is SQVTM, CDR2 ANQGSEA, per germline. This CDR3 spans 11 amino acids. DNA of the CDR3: TGCAGCGTTGGGTCCGCCAGGGGCGAGTACTTC. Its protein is CSVGSARGEYF.

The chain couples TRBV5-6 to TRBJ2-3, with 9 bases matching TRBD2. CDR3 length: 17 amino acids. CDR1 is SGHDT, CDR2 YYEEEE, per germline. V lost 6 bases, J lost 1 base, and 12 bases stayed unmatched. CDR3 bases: TGTGCCAGCACCAGTGTGGTGCGGGGGGGGGGCACAGATACGCAGTATTTT. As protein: CASTSVVRGGGTDTQYF.

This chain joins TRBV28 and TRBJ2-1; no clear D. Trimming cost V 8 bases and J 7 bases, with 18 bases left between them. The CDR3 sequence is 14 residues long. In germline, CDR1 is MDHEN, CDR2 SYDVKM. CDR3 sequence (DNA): TGTGCCAGCCGACCGGGCCACCTGGGAAATGAGCAGTTCTTC. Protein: CASRPGHLGNEQFF.

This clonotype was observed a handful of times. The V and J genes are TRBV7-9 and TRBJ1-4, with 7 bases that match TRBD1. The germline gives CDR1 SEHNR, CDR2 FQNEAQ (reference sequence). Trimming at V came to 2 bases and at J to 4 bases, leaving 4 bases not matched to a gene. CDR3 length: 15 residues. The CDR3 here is CASSLPTGSNEKLFF. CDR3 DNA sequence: TGTGCCAGCAGCTTACCGACAGGGAGTAATGAAAAACTGTTTTTT.

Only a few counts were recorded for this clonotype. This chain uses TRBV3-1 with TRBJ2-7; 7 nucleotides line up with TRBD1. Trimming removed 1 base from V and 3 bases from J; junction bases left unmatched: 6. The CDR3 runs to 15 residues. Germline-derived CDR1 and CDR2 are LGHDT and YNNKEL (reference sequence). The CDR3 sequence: CASSQGGGAIYEQYF. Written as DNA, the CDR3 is TGTGCCAGCAGCCAAGGAGGGGGCGCAATCTACGAGCAGTACTTC.

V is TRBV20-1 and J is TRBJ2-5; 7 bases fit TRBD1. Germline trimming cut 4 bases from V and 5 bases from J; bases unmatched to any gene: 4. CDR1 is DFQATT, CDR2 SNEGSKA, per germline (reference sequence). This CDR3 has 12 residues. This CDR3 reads CSATVQGETQYF. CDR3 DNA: TGCAGTGCTACAGTACAGGGGGAGACCCAGTACTTC.

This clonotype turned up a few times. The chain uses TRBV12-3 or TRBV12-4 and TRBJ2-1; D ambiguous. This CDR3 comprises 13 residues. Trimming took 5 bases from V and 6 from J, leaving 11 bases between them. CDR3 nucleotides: TGTGCCAGCAGTGTGCGATCGACCAATGAGCAGTTCTTC. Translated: CASSVRSTNEQFF.

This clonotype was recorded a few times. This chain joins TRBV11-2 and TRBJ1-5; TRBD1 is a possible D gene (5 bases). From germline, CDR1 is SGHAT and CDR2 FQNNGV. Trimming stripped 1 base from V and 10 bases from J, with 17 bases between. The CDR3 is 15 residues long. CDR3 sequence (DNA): TGTGCCAGCAGCTTAGTTAGTACAGGTTCCGGACCCCAGCATTTT. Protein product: CASSLVSTGSGPQHF. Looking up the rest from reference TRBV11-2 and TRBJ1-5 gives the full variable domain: EAGVAQSPRYKIIEKRQSVAFWCNPISGHATLYWYQQILGQGPKLLIQFQNNGVVDDSQLPKDRFSAERLKGVDSTLKIQPAKLEDSAVYLCASSLVSTGSGPQHFGDGTRLSIL.

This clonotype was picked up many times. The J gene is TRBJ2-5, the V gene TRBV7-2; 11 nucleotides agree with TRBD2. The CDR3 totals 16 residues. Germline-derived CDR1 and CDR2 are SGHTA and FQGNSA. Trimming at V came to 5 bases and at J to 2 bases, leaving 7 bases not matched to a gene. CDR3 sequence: CASSSDSGRVQETQYF. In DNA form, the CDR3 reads TGTGCCAGCAGCAGTGATAGCGGGAGGGTTCAAGAGACCCAGTACTTC.

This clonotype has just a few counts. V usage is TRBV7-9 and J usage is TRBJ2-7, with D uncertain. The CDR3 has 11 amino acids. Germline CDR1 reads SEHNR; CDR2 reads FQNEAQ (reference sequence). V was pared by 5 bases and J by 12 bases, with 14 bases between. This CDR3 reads CASSGSPYTYF. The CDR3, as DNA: TGTGCCAGCAGCGGTAGCCCGTATACGTACTTC. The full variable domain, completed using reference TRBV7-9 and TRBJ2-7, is DTGVSQNPRHKITKRGQNVTFRCDPISEHNRLYWYRQTLGQGPEFLTYFQNEAQLEKSRLLSDRFSAERPKGSFSTLEIQRTEQGDSAMYLCASSGSPYTYFGPGTRLTVT.

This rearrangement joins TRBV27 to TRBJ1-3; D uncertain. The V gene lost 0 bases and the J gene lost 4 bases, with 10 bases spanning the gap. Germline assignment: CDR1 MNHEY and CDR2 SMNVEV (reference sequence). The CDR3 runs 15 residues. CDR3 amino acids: CASSLSSRRGNTIYF. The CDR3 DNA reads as TGTGCCAGCAGTTTATCGTCCCGCAGGGGAAACACCATATATTTT.

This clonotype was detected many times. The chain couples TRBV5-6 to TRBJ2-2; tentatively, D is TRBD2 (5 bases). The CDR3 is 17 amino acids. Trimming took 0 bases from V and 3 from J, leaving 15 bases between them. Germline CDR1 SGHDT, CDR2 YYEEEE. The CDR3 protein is CASSLGRVGVHTGELFF. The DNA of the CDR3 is TGTGCCAGCAGCTTGGGGCGTGTCGGGGTACACACCGGGGAGCTGTTTTTT.

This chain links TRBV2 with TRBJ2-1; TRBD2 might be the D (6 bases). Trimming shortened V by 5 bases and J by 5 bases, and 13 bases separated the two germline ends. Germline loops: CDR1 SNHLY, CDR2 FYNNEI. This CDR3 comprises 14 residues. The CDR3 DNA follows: TGTGCCAGCAGTCAGGGACCGGGGGACAATGAGCAGTTCTTC. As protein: CASSQGPGDNEQFF. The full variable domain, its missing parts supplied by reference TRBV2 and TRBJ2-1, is EPEVTQTPSHQVTQMGQEVILRCVPISNHLYFYWYRQILGQKVEFLVSFYNNEISEKSEIFDDQFSVERPDGSNFTLKIRSTKLEDSAMYFCASSQGPGDNEQFFGPGTRLTVL.

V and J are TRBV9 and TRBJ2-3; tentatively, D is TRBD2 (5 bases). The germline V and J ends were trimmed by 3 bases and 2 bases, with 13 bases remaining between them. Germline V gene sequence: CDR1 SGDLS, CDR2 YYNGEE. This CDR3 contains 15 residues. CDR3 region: CASSARAVNTDTQYF. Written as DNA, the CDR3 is TGTGCCAGCAGCGCTAGAGCGGTAAACACAGATACGCAGTATTTT.

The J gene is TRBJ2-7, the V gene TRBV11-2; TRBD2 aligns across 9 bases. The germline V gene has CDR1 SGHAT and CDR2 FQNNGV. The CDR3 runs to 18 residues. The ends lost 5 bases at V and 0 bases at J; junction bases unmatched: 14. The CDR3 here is CASSRFPIAGDRSYEQYF. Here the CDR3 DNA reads TGTGCCAGCAGCCGATTTCCCATAGCGGGAGATCGCTCCTACGAGCAGTACTTC.

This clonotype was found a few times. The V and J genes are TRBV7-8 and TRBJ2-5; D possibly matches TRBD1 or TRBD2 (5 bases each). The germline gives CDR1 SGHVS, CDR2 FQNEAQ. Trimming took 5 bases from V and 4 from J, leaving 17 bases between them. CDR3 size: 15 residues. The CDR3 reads CASSPELQAGETQYF. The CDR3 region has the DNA TGTGCCAGCAGCCCGGAGTTACAGGCGGGAGAGACCCAGTACTTC.

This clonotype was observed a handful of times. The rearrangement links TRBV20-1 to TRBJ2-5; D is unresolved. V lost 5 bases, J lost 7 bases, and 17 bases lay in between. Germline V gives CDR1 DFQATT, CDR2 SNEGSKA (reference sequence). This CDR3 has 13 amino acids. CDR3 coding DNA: TGCAGTGCTTCCAGCTCTGGGTTTGGGACCCAGTACTTC. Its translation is CSASSSGFGTQYF.

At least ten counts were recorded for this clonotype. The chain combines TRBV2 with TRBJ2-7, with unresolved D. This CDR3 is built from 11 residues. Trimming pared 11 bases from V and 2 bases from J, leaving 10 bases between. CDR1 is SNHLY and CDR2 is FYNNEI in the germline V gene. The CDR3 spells CASGTTYEQYF. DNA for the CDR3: TGTGCCTCGGGCACTACCTACGAGCAGTACTTC. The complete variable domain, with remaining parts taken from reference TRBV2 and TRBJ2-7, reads EPEVTQTPSHQVTQMGQEVILRCVPISNHLYFYWYRQILGQKVEFLVSFYNNEISEKSEIFDDQFSVERPDGSNFTLKIRSTKLEDSAMYFCASGTTYEQYFGPGTRLTVT.

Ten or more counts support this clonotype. The chain's CDR3 is CSPGQGNEQYF. The CDR3 nucleotides read TGCAGTCCGGGACAGGGAAACGAGCAGTACTTC. The chain recombines TRBV20-1 with TRBJ2-7; 9 bases agree with TRBD1. CDR3 length: 11 amino acids. Germline CDR1 DFQATT, CDR2 SNEGSKA (reference sequence). V lost 8 bases, J lost 5 bases, and 4 bases stayed unmatched.

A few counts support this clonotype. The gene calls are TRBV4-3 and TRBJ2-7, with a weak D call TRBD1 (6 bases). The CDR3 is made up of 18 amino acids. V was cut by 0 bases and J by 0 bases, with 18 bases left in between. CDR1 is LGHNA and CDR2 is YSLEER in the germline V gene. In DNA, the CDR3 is TGCGCCAGCAGCCAAGAAAGATTGGGGGCAGCGGTCTCCTACGAGCAGTACTTC. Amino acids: CASSQERLGAAVSYEQYF.

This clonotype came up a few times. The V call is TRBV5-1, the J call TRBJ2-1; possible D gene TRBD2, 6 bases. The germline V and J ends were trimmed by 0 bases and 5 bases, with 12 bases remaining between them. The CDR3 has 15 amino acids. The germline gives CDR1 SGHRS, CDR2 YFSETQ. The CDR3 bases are TGCGCCAGCAGCTTGGAGGGACTCCCGAACAATGAGCAGTTCTTC. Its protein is CASSLEGLPNNEQFF.

The CDR3 DNA reads TGTGCCAGCAGCGAGGACCGGCCAGATACGCAGTATTTT. This gives the protein CASSEDRPDTQYF. The chain couples TRBV6-1 to TRBJ2-3; D gene unclear. CDR1 and CDR2 from the germline V gene are MNHNS and SASEGT. V was cut by 6 bases and J by 4 bases, with 11 bases left in between. CDR3 length: 13 amino acids.

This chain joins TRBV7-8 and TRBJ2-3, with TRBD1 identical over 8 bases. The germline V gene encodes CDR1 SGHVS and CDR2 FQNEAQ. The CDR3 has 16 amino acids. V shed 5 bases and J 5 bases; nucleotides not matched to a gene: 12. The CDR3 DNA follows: TGTGCCAGCAGCCGACTGGGACAGGCGCTTCTAGATACGCAGTATTTT. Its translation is CASSRLGQALLDTQYF.

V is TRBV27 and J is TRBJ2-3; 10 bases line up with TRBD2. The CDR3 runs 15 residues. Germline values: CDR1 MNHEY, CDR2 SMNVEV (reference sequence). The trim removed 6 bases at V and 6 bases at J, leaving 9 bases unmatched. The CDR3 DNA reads TGTGCCAGCAGCTCAAGCGGGAGGGGCGGTGATACGCAGTATTTT. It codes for CASSSSGRGGDTQYF.

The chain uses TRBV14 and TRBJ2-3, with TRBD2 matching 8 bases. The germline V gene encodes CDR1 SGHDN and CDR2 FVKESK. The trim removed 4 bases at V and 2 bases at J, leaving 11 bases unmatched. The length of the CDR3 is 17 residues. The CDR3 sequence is CASSPRRGGETTDTQYF. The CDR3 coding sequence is TGTGCCAGCAGCCCCCGCCGGGGGGGAGAAACCACAGATACGCAGTATTTT. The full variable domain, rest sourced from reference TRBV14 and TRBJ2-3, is EAGVTQFPSHSVIEKGQTVTLRCDPISGHDNLYWYRRVMGKEIKFLLHFVKESKQDESGMPNNRFLAERTGGTYSTLKVQPAELEDSGVYFCASSPRRGGETTDTQYFGPGTRLTVL.

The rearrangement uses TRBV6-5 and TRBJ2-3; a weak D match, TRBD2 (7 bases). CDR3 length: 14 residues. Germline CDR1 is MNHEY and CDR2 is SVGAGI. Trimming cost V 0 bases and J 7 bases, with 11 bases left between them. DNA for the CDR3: TGTGCCAGCAGTTACTCCCCGGGGGGCAATACGCAGTATTTT. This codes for CASSYSPGGNTQYF.